The TCR beta chain under discussion was sequenced for a study of Ad26.COV2.S vaccination and SARS-CoV-2 variants. Turning to the study itself: The donor belonged to the COV1001 Ad26.COV2.S trial arm. Findings of the study overall: Spike-specific TCR breadth was greater in vaccine than placebo recipients.

Germline V gives CDR1 LGHNA, CDR2 YSLEER. The CDR3 runs to 16 residues. Trimming cost V 0 bases and J 5 bases; bases outside gene matches: 5. As concerns this clone: Its antigen is undetermined.

The protocol was immunoSEQ multiplex PCR, while the TCRdb copy is restricted to in-frame clones and leaves out a portion. This table holds hundreds of thousands of clones, 89% found once. Treatment indicated: some 20 received Ad26.COV2.S at low or high dose, single or two shots; about 5 received placebo; per-sample allocation not given. Repertoires come from day 63 after the first vaccine or placebo injection. The input for sequencing was peripheral blood, taken in a trial of Ad26.COV2.S vaccine versus placebo. This chain joins TRBV4-3 and TRBJ2-3; 10 bases match TRBD1. The sequence was obtained from a person aged 18-65 years who received the Ad26.COV2.S COVID-19 vaccine or a placebo. For the CDR3, the DNA is TGCGCCAGCAGCCAAGACCGACAGGGGGCGGGAGATACGCAGTATTTT. Translating gives CASSQDRQGAGDTQYF.